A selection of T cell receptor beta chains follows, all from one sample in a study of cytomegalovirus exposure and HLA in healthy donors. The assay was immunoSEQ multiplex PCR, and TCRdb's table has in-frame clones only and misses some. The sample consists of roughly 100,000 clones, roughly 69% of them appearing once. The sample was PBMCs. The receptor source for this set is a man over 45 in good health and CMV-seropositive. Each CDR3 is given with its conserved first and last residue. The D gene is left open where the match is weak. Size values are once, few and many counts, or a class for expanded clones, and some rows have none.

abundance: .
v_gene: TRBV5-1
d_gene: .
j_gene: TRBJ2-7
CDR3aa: CASSLDSIPYEQYF
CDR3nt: TGCGCCAGCAGCTTGGACAGTATCCCCTACGAGCAGTACTTC

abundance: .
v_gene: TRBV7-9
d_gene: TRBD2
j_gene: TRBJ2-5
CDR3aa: CASSTPGLAGGPFKETQYF
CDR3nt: TGTGCCAGCAGCACTCCCGGACTAGCGGGAGGGCCGTTCAAAGAGACCCAGTACTTC

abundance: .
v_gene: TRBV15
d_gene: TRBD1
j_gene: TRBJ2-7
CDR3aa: CATSSARDRGTYEQYF
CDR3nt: TGTGCCACCAGCAGTGCCCGGGACAGGGGAACCTACGAGCAGTACTTC

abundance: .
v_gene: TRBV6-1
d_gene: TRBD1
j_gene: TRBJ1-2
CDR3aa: CASGQGYGYTF
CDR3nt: TGTGCCAGCGGACAGGGCTATGGCTACACCTTC

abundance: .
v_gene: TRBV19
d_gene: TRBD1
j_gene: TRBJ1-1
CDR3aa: CASRPRGQGEKGTEAFF
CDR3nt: TGTGCCAGTAGACCAAGAGGACAGGGGGAAAAAGGGACTGAAGCTTTCTTT

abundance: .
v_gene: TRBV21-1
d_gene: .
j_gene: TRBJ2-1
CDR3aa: CASSKILSVAGGPNEQFF
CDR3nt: TGTGCCAGCAGCAAAATTCTGAGCGTAGCGGGAGGGCCCAATGAGCAGTTCTTC

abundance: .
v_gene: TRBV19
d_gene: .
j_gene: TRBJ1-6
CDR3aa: CASRRGGQGISPLHF
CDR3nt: TGTGCCAGTAGGAGAGGAGGGCAGGGTATTTCACCCCTCCACTTT

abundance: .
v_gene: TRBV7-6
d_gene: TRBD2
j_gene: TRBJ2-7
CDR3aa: CASSLGSGNSYEQYF
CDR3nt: TGTGCCAGCAGCTTAGGTAGCGGGAATTCCTACGAGCAGTACTTC

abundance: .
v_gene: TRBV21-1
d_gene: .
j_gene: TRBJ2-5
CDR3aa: CASSKSREGETQYF
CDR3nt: TGTGCCAGCAGCAAATCCCGGGAGGGAGAGACCCAGTACTTC

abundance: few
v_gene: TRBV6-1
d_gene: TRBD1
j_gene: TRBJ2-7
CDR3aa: CASSLRTGAFYEQYF
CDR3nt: TGTGCCAGCAGTCTACGGACAGGGGCCTTCTACGAGCAGTACTTC

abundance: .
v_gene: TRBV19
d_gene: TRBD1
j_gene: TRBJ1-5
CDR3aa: CASSPQTGGQPQHF
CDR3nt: TGTGCCAGTAGTCCCCAGACAGGGGGTCAGCCCCAGCATTTT

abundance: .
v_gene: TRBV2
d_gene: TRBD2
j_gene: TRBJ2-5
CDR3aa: CASGTSGQETQYF
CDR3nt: TGTGCCAGCGGAACTAGCGGACAAGAGACCCAGTACTTC

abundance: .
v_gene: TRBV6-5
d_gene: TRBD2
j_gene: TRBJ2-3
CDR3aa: CASSYGGVLTDTQYF
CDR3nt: TGTGCCAGCAGTTACGGGGGGGTGCTCACAGATACGCAGTATTTT

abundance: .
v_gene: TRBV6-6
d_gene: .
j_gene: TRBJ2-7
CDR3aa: CASSLQGREQYF
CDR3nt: TGTGCCAGCAGTTTACAGGGAAGGGAGCAGTACTTC

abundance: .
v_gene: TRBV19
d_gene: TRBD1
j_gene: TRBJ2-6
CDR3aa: CASSPGRGYSGANVLTF
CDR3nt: TGTGCCAGTAGTCCGGGCAGGGGGTACTCTGGGGCCAACGTCCTGACTTTC

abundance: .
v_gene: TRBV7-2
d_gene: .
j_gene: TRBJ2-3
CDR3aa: CASSLQGRTQYF
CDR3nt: TGTGCCAGCAGCTTACAGGGGCGGACGCAGTATTTT

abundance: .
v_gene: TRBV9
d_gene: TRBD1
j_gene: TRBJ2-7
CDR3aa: CASSVTSTGGLYEQYF
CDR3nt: TGTGCCAGCAGCGTAACGTCGACAGGGGGTCTCTACGAGCAGTACTTC

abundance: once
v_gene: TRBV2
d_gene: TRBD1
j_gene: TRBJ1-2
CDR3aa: CASSDRGLFYGYTF
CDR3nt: TGTGCCAGCAGCGACAGGGGGCTGTTCTATGGCTACACCTTC

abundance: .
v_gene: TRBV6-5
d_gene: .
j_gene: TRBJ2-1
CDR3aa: CASSPNSNEQFF
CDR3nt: TGTGCCAGCAGTCCTAATTCCAATGAGCAGTTCTTC

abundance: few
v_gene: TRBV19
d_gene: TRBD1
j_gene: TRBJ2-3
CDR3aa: CASSIRPGQGRTDTQYF
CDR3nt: TGTGCCAGTAGTATACGCCCCGGACAGGGCCGCACAGATACGCAGTATTTT

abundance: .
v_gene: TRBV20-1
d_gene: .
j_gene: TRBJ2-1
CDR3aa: CSATGVEQFF
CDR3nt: TGCAGTGCCACAGGCGTTGAGCAGTTCTTC

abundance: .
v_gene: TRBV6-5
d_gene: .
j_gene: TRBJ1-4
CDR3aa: CASARRRGEKLFF
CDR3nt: TGTGCCAGCGCTCGGCGGCGGGGGGAAAAACTGTTTTTT

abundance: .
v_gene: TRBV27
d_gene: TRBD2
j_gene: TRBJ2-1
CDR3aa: CASSLSGGPGWGEQFF
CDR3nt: TGTGCCAGCAGTTTAAGCGGGGGGCCCGGGTGGGGTGAGCAGTTCTTC

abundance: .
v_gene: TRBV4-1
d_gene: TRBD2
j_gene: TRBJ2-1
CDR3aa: CASNRLAGGSRTFF
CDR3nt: TGCGCCAGCAACCGACTAGCGGGCGGGTCAAGAACCTTCTTC

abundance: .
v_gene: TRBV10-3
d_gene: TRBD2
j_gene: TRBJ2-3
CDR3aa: CAISLLAGGADTQYF
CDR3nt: TGTGCCATCAGTTTACTAGCGGGGGGGGCAGATACGCAGTATTTT

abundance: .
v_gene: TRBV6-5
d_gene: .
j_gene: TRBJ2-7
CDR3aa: CASSYRQAYEQYF
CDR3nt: TGTGCCAGCAGTTATCGACAGGCCTACGAGCAGTACTTC

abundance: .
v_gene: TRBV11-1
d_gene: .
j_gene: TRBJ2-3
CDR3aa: CASSLARKGTDTQYF
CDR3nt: TGTGCCAGCAGCTTAGCGCGGAAGGGGACAGATACGCAGTATTTT

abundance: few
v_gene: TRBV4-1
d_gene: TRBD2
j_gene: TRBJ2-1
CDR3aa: CASSLGLAGGPYNEQFF
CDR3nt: TGCGCCAGCAGCCTTGGACTAGCGGGAGGCCCCTACAATGAGCAGTTCTTC

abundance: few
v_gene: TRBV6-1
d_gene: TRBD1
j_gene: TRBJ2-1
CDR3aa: CASSRDSSYNEQFF
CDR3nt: TGTGCCAGCTCCCGGGACAGCTCCTACAATGAGCAGTTCTTC

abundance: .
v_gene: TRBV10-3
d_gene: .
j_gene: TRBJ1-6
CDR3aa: CAISESVGGTYNSPLHF
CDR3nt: TGTGCCATCAGTGAGTCGGTCGGGGGGACTTATAATTCACCCCTCCACTTT

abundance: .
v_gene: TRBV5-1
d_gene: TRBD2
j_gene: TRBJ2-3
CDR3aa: CASSPIRTSGSTDTQYF
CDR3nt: TGCGCCAGCAGCCCAATTAGGACTAGCGGTAGCACAGATACGCAGTATTTT

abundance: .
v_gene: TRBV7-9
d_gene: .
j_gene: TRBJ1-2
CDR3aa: CASSSTGKGGYTF
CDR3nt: TGTGCCAGCAGCTCTACGGGAAAGGGTGGCTACACCTTC

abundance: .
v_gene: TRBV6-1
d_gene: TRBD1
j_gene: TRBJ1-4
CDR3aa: CASSRQGSNEKLFF
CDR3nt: TGTGCCAGCAGCAGACAGGGGAGTAATGAAAAACTGTTTTTT

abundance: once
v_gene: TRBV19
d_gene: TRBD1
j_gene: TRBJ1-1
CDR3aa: CASLDRVNTEAFF
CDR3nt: TGTGCCAGTCTCGACAGGGTGAACACTGAAGCTTTCTTT

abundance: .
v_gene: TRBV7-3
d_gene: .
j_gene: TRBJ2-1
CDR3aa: CASSLNSLSGEQFF
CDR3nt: TGTGCCAGCAGCTTAAATTCTCTGTCGGGTGAGCAGTTCTTC

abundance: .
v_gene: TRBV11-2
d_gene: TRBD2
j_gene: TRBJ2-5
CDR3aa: CASSPQSGRTETQYF
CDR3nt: TGTGCCAGCAGCCCTCAGAGCGGGAGGACAGAGACCCAGTACTTC

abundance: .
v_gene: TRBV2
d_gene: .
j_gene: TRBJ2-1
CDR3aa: CASRGGNEQFF
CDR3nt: TGTGCCAGTAGAGGAGGCAATGAGCAGTTCTTC

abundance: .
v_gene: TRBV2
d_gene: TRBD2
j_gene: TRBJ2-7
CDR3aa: CASSGGLAGSYEQYF
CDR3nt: TGTGCCAGCAGTGGGGGACTAGCGGGGTCCTACGAGCAGTACTTC

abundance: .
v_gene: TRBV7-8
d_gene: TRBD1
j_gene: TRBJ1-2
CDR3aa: CASSLGKTGIYGYTF
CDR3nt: TGTGCCAGCAGCTTAGGAAAGACAGGGATCTATGGCTACACCTTC

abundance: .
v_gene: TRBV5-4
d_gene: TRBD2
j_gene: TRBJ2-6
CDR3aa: CASSLKRDSGANVLTF
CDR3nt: TGTGCCAGCAGCTTGAAGCGGGACTCTGGGGCCAACGTCCTGACTTTC

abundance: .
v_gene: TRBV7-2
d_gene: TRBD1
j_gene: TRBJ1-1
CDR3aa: CASSSDRGGTEAFF
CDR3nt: TGTGCCAGCAGCTCTGACAGGGGAGGCACTGAAGCTTTCTTT

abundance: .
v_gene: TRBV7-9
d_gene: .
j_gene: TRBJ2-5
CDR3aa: CASSLAGGPSQETQYF
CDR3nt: TGTGCCAGCAGCTTGGCCGGAGGCCCCTCTCAAGAGACCCAGTACTTC

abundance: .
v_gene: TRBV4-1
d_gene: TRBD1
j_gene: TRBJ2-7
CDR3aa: CASSQDAQGQSHF
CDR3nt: TGCGCCAGCAGCCAGGATGCCCAGGGACAGTCCCATTTC

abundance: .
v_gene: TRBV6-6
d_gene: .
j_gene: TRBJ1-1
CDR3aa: CASSSRAAEAFF
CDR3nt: TGTGCCAGCAGCAGCAGGGCGGCAGAAGCTTTCTTT

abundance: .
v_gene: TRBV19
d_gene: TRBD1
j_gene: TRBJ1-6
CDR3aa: CASSIDAGTGSNSPLHF
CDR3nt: TGTGCCAGTAGTATAGATGCCGGGACAGGTTCCAATTCACCCCTCCACTTT

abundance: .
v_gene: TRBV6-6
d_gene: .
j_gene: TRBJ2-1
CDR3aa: CASTLGGGANEQFF
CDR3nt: TGTGCCAGCACTTTAGGTGGGGGGGCCAATGAGCAGTTCTTC

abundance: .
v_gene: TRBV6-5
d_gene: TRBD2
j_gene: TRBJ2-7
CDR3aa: CASSYSGGYGSYEQYF
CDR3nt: TGTGCCAGCAGTTACTCGGGAGGGTACGGCTCCTACGAGCAGTACTTC

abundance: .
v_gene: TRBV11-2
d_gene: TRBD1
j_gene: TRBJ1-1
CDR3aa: CASSSYNAGQGVGEAFF
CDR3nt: TGTGCCAGCAGCTCATACAACGCGGGACAGGGAGTAGGTGAAGCTTTCTTT

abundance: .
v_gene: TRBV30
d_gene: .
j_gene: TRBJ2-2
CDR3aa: CAWRVTESTGELFF
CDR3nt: TGTGCCTGGAGGGTTACCGAGAGCACCGGGGAGCTGTTTTTT

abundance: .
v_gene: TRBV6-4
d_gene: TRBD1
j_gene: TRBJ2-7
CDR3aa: CASSEWTGESYEQYF
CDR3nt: TGTGCCAGCAGTGAATGGACAGGGGAGTCCTACGAGCAGTACTTC

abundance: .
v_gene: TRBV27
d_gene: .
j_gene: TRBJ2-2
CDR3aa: CASSLSEWAGRTGELFF
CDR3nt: TGTGCCAGCAGTTTGTCTGAGTGGGCAGGGCGCACCGGGGAGCTGTTTTTT

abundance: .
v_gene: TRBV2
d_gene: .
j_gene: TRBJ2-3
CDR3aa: CASSGQLGARGDTQYF
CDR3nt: TGTGCCAGCAGTGGACAGTTAGGGGCTAGGGGGGATACGCAGTATTTT

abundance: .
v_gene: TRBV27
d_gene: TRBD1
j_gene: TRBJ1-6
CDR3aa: CASRRTGLNSPLHF
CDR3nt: TGTGCCAGCAGGAGGACAGGGCTAAATTCACCCCTCCACTTT

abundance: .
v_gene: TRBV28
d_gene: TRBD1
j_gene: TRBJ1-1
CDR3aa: CASSLFGTGARVGTEAFF
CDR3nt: TGTGCCAGCAGTTTATTCGGGACAGGCGCAAGGGTGGGCACTGAAGCTTTCTTT